This entry is about one T cell receptor (beta chain). In the original processing: Estimates of nucleated cell counts were drawn from the amplification of reference gene primers. Only in-frame clones appear in the TCRdb table, and some are missing; sequencing was by immunoSEQ multiplex PCR. The V and J calls and clone size were taken over from that table, and D and trimming were inferred from the DNA. Of about 15,000 clones listed, approximately 92% are singletons. The data belong to a study of blood T cell repertoires in COVID-19. Study summary: Sites in the United States, Italy and Spain provided acute and convalescent COVID-19 samples. PBMCs, B-cell-depleted T cells, or T cells provided the cDNA or gDNA that made up the material.

The ends lost 7 bases at V and 7 bases at J; junction bases unmatched: 7. CDR1 SGHRS and CDR2 YFSETQ come from the germline V gene. This CDR3 is built from 12 residues. The rearrangement links TRBV5-1 to TRBJ1-2; TRBD1 matches at 7 bases. The origin of this receptor is a human donor in a cohort sampled during active COVID-19. Sequencing was performed on peripheral blood. CDR3 DNA sequence: TGCGCCAGCTCGAGGGGGCAGGCTGGCTACACCTTC. It yields the protein CASSRGQAGYTF.